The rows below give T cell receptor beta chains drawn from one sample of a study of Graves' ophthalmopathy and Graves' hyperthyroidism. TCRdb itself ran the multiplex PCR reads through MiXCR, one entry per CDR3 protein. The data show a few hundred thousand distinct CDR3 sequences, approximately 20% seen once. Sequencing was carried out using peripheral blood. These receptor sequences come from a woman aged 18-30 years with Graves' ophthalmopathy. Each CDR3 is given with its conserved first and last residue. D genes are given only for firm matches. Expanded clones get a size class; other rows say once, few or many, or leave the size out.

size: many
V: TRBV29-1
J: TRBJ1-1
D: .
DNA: TGCAGCGTTGATCGGCAGGGCCGGACTGAAGCTTTCTTT
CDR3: CSVDRQGRTEAFF

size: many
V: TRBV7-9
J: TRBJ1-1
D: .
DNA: TGTGCCAGCAGCCCGCTCGGTGGGGACACTGAAGCTTTCTTT
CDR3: CASSPLGGDTEAFF

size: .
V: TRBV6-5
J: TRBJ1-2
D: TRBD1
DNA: TGTGCCAGCAGTTACCTTAGGACAGGGGGCTATGACTATGGCTACACCTTC
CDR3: CASSYLRTGGYDYGYTF

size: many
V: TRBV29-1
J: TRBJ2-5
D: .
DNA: TGCAGCGTTCACCGGGACGGGAATCAAGAGACCCAGTACTTC
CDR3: CSVHRDGNQETQYF

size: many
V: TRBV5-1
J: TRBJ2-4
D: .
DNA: TGCGCCAGCAGCCTGGGGGGCGGTCCAGCCAAAAACATTCAGTACTTC
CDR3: CASSLGGGPAKNIQYF

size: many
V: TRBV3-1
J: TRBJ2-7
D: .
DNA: TGTGCCAGCAGCCCCAGGGAACGCGAGCAGTACTTC
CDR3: CASSPREREQYF

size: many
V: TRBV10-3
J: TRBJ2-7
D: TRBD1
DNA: TGTGCCATCAGTGAGTCAGGGACAGGTTACGAGCAGTACTTC
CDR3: CAISESGTGYEQYF

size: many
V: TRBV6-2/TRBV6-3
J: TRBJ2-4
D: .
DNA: TGTGCCTGCCGTGCGGCAGGTAAAAACATTCAGTACTTC
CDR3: CACRAAGKNIQYF

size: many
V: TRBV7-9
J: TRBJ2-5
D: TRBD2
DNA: TGTGCCAGCAGCTCCCCCTTGGGGACTAGTCCCCAAGAGACCCAGTACTTC
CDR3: CASSSPLGTSPQETQYF

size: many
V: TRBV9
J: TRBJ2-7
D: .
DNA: TGTGCCAGCAGCGCCCGGGACACCCTCCGCTACGAGCAGTACTTC
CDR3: CASSARDTLRYEQYF

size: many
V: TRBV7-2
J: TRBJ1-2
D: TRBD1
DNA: TGTGCCAGCAGAAACACAGGGGGCGCTCTTGGCTACACCTTC
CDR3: CASRNTGGALGYTF

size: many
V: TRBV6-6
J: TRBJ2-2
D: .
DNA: TGTGCCAGCAGCCCTTTACGCACCGGGGAGCTGTTTTTT
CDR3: CASSPLRTGELFF

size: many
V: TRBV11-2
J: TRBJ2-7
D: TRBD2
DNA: TGTGCCAGCAGCTTAGGGGTTACTAGCGGGAGGACGTACGAGCAGTACTTC
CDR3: CASSLGVTSGRTYEQYF

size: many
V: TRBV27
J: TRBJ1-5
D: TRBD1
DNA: TGTGCCAGCAGTTACGACAGGGGGCCCAATCAGCCCCAGCATTTT
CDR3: CASSYDRGPNQPQHF

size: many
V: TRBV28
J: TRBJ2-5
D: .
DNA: TGTGCCAGCAGTCGAAGGTTAGAGACCCAGTACTTC
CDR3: CASSRRLETQYF

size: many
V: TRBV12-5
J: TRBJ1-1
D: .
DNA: TGTGCTAGTGGTTTGGTACTTGGGCCAAGGGGACCCACTGAAGCTTTCTTT
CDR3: CASGLVLGPRGPTEAFF

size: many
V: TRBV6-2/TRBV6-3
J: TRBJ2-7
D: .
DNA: TGTGCCAGCCGGGACACCGCTACCTACGAGCAGTACTTC
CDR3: CASRDTATYEQYF

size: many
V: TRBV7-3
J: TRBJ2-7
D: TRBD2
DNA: TGTGCCAGCAGCGCCCCGGGAAGCGGGAGTTCCTCGGCTGCTTACTTC
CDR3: CASSAPGSGSSSAAYF

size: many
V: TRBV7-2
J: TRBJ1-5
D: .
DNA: TGTGCCAGCAGCTTACGGCAGTATCAGCCCCAGCATTTT
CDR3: CASSLRQYQPQHF

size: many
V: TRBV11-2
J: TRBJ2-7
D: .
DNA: TGTGCCAGCAGCTTAGATGCTAGCGCCACCTACGAGCAGTACTTC
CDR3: CASSLDASATYEQYF

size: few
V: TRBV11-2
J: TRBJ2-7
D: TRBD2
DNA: TGTGCCAGCAGCTTAGACCCTATACCAGCGGGGGTCTACGAGCAGTACTTC
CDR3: CASSLDPIPAGVYEQYF

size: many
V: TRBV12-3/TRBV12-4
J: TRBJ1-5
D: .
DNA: TGTGCCAGCAGTAACAACAGGGTTGAAGGTCAGCCCCAGCATTTT
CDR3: CASSNNRVEGQPQHF

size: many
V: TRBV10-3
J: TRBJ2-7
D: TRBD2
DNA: TGTGCCATCAGTGTGCGGACTAGCGGGAGTCACGAGCAGTACTTC
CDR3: CAISVRTSGSHEQYF

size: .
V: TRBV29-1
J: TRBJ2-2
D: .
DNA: TGCAGCGTTGGAGGGAGATCCACCGGGGAGCTGTTTTTT
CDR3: CSVGGRSTGELFF

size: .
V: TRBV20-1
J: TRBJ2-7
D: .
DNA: TGCAGTGCTAGATTGGGGCCGGGCGAGCAGTACTTC
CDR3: CSARLGPGEQYF

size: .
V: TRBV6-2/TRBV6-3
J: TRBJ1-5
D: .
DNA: TGTGCCAGCAGTTACGGGGGATTAAATCAGCCCCAGCATTTT
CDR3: CASSYGGLNQPQHF

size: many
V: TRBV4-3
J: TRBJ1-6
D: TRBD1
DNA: TGCGCCAGCAGCCAAGACCAGGGGGCTTTTTCACCCCTCCACTTT
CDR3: CASSQDQGAFSPLHF

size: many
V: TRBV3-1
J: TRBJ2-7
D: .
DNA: TGTGCCAGCAGCCAAGCGGAGACTGGAGAGCAGTACTTC
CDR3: CASSQAETGEQYF

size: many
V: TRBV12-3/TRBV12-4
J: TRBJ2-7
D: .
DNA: TGTGCCAGCTCGACTCTGACCATCTACGAGCAGTACTTC
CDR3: CASSTLTIYEQYF